The TCR beta chain described here comes from a study of monozygotic twins with cystic fibrosis. The protocol was immunoSEQ multiplex PCR, while the TCRdb copy is restricted to in-frame clones and leaves out a portion. The data show 30,000 to 40,000 clones, with roughly 66% seen just once and about 0.8% held by the top ten. About this clone itself: Its antigen remains unknown.

The CDR3 sequence is 18 residues long. V was trimmed by 1 base and J by 0 bases, leaving 16 bases between them. CDR1 MGHRA and CDR2 YSYEKL come from the germline V gene. General study results and limits: Monozygotic CF twin pairs shared significantly more nucleotide-identical clonotypes than unrelated CF individuals did.

The sample taken for sequencing was blood. The chain combines TRBV4-1 with TRBJ2-1, with a weak D call TRBD2 (5 bases). The receptor was derived from a girl aged 5 to 17 with cystic fibrosis. This CDR3 is CASSQVQDSLGSYNEQFF. In DNA form, the CDR3 reads TGCGCCAGCAGCCAAGTCCAGGACTCCCTGGGCTCCTACAATGAGCAGTTCTTC.